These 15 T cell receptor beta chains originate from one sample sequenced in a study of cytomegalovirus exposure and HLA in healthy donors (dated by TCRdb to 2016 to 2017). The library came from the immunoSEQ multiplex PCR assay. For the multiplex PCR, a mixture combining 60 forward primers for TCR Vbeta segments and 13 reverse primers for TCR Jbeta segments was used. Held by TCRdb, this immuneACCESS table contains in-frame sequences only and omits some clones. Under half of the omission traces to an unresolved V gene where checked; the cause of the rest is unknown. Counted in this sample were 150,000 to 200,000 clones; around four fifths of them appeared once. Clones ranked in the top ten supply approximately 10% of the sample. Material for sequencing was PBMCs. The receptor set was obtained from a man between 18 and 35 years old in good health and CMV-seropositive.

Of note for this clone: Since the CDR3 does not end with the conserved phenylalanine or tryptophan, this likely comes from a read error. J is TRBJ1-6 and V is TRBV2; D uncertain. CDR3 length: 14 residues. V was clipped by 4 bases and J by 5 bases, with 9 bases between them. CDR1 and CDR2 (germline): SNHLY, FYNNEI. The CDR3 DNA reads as TGTGCCAGCAGTGGAATGGCAGATAATTCACCCCTCCACCTT. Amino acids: CASSGMADNSPLHL.

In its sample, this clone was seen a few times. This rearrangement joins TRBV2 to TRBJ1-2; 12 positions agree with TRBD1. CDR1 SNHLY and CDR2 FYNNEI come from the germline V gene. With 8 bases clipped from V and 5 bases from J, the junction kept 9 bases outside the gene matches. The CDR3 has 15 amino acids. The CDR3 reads CASHPGQGAHYGYTF. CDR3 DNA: TGTGCCAGCCACCCGGGACAGGGGGCCCATTATGGCTACACCTTC.

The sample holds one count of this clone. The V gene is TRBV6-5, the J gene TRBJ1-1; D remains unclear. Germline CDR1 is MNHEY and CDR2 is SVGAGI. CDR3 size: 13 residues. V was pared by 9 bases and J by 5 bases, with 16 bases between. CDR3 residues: CASEAPGRTEAFF. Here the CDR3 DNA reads TGTGCCAGTGAGGCCCCCGGGAGGACTGAAGCTTTCTTT.

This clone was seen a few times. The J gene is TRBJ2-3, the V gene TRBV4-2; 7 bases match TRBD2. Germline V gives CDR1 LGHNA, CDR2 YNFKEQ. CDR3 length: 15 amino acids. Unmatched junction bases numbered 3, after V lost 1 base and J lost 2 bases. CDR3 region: CASSQARESTDTQYF. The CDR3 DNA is TGTGCCAGCAGCCAAGCGCGGGAGTCCACAGATACGCAGTATTTT.

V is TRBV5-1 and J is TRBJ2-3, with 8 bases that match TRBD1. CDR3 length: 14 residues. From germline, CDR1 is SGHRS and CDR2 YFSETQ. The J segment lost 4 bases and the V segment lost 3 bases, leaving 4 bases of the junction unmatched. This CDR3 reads CASSSDRVADTQYF. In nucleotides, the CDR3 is TGCGCCAGCAGCTCGGACAGGGTAGCAGATACGCAGTATTTT.

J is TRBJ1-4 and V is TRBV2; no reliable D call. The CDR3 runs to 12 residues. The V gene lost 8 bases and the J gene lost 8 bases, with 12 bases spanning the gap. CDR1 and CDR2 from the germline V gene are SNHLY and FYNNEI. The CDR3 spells CASGQIQEKLFF. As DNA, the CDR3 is TGTGCCAGCGGTCAGATACAGGAAAAACTGTTTTTT.

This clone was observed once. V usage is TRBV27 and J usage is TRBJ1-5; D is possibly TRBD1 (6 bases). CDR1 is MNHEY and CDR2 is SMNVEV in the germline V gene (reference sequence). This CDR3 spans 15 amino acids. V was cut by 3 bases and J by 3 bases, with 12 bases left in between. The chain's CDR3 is CASSLKQGLNQPQHF. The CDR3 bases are TGTGCCAGCAGTTTGAAACAGGGCCTCAATCAGCCCCAGCATTTT.

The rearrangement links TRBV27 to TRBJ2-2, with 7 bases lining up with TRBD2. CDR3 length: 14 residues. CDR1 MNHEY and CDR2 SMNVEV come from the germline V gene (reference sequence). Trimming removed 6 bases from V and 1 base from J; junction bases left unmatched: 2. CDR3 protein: CASSRTRNTGELFF. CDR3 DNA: TGTGCCAGCAGCCGGACTAGGAACACCGGGGAGCTGTTTTTT.

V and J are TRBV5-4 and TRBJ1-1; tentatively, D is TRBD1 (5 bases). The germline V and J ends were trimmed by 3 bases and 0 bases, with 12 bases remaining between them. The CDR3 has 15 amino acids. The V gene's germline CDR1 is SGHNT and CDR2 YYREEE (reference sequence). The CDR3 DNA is TGTGCCAGCAGCTCTGAAAGGGGTGTGAACACTGAAGCTTTCTTT. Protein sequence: CASSSERGVNTEAFF. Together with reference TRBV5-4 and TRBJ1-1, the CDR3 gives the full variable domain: ETGVTQSPTHLIKTRGQQVTLRCSSQSGHNTVSWYQQALGQGPQFIFQYYREEENGRGNFPPRFSGLQFPNYSSELNVNALELDDSALYLCASSSERGVNTEAFFGQGTRLTVV.

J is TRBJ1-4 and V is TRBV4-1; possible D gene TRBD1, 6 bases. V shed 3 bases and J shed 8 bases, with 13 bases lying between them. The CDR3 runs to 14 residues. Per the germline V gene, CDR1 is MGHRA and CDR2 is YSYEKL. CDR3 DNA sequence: TGCGCCAGCAGCCAGACAGGCTTGCGGGAAAAACTGTTTTTT. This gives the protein CASSQTGLREKLFF.

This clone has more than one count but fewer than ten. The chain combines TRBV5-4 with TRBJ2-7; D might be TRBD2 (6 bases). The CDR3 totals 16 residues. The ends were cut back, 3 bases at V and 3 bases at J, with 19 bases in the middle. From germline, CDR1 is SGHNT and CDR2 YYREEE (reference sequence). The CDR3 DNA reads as TGTGCCAGCAGCTCTATGGGGGGACCTCAAAGCTACGAGCAGTACTTC. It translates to CASSSMGGPQSYEQYF.

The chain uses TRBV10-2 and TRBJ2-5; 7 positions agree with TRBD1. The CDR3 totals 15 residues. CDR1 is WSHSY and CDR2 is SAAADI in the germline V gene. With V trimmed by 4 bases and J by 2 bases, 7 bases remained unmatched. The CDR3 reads CASSGPTGTQETQYF. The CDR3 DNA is TGCGCCAGCAGTGGGCCGACAGGGACGCAAGAGACCCAGTACTTC.

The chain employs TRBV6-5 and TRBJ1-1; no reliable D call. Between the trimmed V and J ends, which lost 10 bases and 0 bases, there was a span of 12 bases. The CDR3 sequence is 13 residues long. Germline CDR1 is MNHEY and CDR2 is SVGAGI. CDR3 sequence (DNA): TGTGCCACCGGGGTGGCGTTGAACACTGAAGCTTTCTTT. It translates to CATGVALNTEAFF.

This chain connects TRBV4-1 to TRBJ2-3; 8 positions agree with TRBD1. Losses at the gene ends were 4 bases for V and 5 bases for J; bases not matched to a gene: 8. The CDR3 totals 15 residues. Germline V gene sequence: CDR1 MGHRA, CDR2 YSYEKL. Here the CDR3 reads CASSPRTGREDTQYF. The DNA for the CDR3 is TGCGCCAGCAGCCCACGGACAGGGCGTGAAGATACGCAGTATTTT.

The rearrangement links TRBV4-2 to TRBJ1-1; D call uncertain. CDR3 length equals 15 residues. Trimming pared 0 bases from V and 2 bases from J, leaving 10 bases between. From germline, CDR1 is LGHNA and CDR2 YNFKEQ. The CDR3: CASSQEEGSNTEAFF. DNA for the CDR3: TGTGCCAGCAGCCAAGAGGAGGGTAGTAACACTGAAGCTTTCTTT.